These T cell receptor beta chains were read from a single sample in a study of T cell changes during pregnancy in multiple sclerosis. Profiled with immunoSEQ multiplex PCR; TCRdb holds only in-frame clones, not every one. The table includes almost 95,000 clones, 92% detected once. The source was peripheral blood, collected in the first trimester of pregnancy. The origin of the receptors is a female donor with multiple sclerosis, enrolled in a pregnancy study. CDR3s include the opening cysteine and the closing phenylalanine or tryptophan. A D gene is named only where the DNA matches it firmly. The size of a clone is reported for some rows only, either as once, few or many, or as a class for expanded clones.

CDR3aa: CASSLKRQPYEQYF
CDR3nt: TGTGCCAGCAGCTTGAAAAGACAGCCCTACGAGCAGTACTTC
j_gene: TRBJ2-7
abundance: .
d_gene: .
v_gene: TRBV5-6

CDR3aa: CASSSANEKLFF
CDR3nt: TGTGCCAGCAGCTCGGCTAATGAAAAACTGTTTTTT
j_gene: TRBJ1-4
abundance: .
d_gene: .
v_gene: TRBV7-2

CDR3aa: CASSFSTPMEALTYEQYF
CDR3nt: TGTGCCAGCAGCTTTAGTACACCCATGGAGGCACTAACCTACGAGCAGTACTTC
j_gene: TRBJ2-7
abundance: .
d_gene: .
v_gene: TRBV13

CDR3aa: CASSPSGIMTSGNTIYF
CDR3nt: TGTGCCAGCTCACCCTCCGGGATTATGACCTCTGGAAACACCATATATTTT
j_gene: TRBJ1-3
abundance: .
d_gene: .
v_gene: TRBV18

CDR3aa: CASSQASRDRVPATNEKLFF
CDR3nt: TGTGCCAGCAGCCAAGCCTCCCGGGACAGGGTCCCAGCAACTAATGAAAAACTGTTTTTT
j_gene: TRBJ1-4
abundance: .
d_gene: TRBD1
v_gene: TRBV14

CDR3aa: CASSYSTGNTEAFF
CDR3nt: TGTGCCAGCAGTTACAGTACAGGGAACACTGAAGCTTTCTTT
j_gene: TRBJ1-1
abundance: once
d_gene: .
v_gene: TRBV6-5

CDR3aa: CASSLSTGVDQPQHF
CDR3nt: TGTGCCAGCTCACTCTCGACCGGGGTGGATCAGCCCCAGCATTTT
j_gene: TRBJ1-5
abundance: once
d_gene: .
v_gene: TRBV18

CDR3aa: CASSIGRGTYEQYF
CDR3nt: TGTGCCAGTAGTATAGGCAGAGGAACCTACGAGCAGTACTTC
j_gene: TRBJ2-7
abundance: .
d_gene: .
v_gene: TRBV19

CDR3aa: CASSEQGESYEQYF
CDR3nt: TGTGCCAGCAGTGAACAGGGCGAGTCCTACGAGCAGTACTTC
j_gene: TRBJ2-7
abundance: .
d_gene: .
v_gene: TRBV6-5

CDR3aa: CASSLTGAGGDEKLFF
CDR3nt: TGTGCCAGCAGCTTAACGGGGGCAGGGGGCGATGAAAAACTGTTTTTT
j_gene: TRBJ1-4
abundance: .
d_gene: TRBD1
v_gene: TRBV7-3

CDR3aa: CAISTAQGPGGYTF
CDR3nt: TGTGCCATCAGTACGGCGCAGGGGCCTGGTGGCTACACCTTC
j_gene: TRBJ1-2
abundance: .
d_gene: .
v_gene: TRBV10-3

CDR3aa: CASSLSRGLAGRIRSDEQFF
CDR3nt: TGTGCCAGCAGTTTATCAAGGGGACTAGCGGGAAGAATACGTAGCGATGAGCAGTTCTTC
j_gene: TRBJ2-1
abundance: .
d_gene: TRBD2
v_gene: TRBV28

CDR3aa: CASSLGDRVDGYTF
CDR3nt: TGTGCCAGCAGCTTAGGCGACAGGGTAGATGGCTACACCTTC
j_gene: TRBJ1-2
abundance: .
d_gene: TRBD1
v_gene: TRBV7-9

CDR3aa: CASRRGFSSGELFF
CDR3nt: TGTGCCAGTCGTCGCGGGTTCTCTTCCGGGGAGCTGTTTTTT
j_gene: TRBJ2-2
abundance: once
d_gene: .
v_gene: TRBV19

CDR3aa: CASWGQGAHEQYF
CDR3nt: TGTGCCAGCTGGGGACAGGGGGCCCACGAGCAGTACTTC
j_gene: TRBJ2-7
abundance: .
d_gene: TRBD1
v_gene: TRBV18

CDR3aa: CASLAGAYEQYF
CDR3nt: TGCGCCAGTTTAGCGGGGGCCTACGAGCAGTACTTC
j_gene: TRBJ2-7
abundance: .
d_gene: TRBD2
v_gene: TRBV10-2

CDR3aa: CASSSGQGTDTQYF
CDR3nt: TGTGCCAGCAGTTCGGGACAGGGAACAGATACGCAGTATTTT
j_gene: TRBJ2-3
abundance: .
d_gene: TRBD1
v_gene: TRBV6-6

CDR3aa: CASSPAGTSGRGDSQYF
CDR3nt: TGTGCCAGCAGTCCCGCCGGGACTAGCGGGAGGGGGGACTCGCAGTATTTT
j_gene: TRBJ2-3
abundance: .
d_gene: TRBD2
v_gene: TRBV28

CDR3aa: CASSQGLAFTVEQFF
CDR3nt: TGTGCCAGTAGCCAGGGACTAGCGTTTACGGTTGAGCAGTTCTTC
j_gene: TRBJ2-1
abundance: .
d_gene: TRBD2
v_gene: TRBV19

CDR3aa: CSVFQIARTEAFF
CDR3nt: TGCAGCGTTTTTCAGATCGCGCGGACTGAAGCTTTCTTT
j_gene: TRBJ1-1
abundance: .
d_gene: .
v_gene: TRBV29-1

CDR3aa: CASSPGGSGELFF
CDR3nt: TGTGCCAGCAGCCCCGGGGGTTCCGGGGAGCTGTTTTTT
j_gene: TRBJ2-2
abundance: .
d_gene: .
v_gene: TRBV7-9

CDR3aa: CASSQDLASGRVPFYEQYF
CDR3nt: TGCGCCAGCAGCCAAGATCTGGCTAGCGGGAGGGTGCCCTTCTACGAGCAGTACTTC
j_gene: TRBJ2-7
abundance: .
d_gene: TRBD2
v_gene: TRBV4-1

CDR3aa: CASSQATGGPYEQYF
CDR3nt: TGCGCCAGCAGCCAAGCGACAGGGGGTCCTTACGAGCAGTACTTC
j_gene: TRBJ2-7
abundance: .
d_gene: TRBD1
v_gene: TRBV4-1

CDR3aa: CAISRDREETQYF
CDR3nt: TGTGCCATCAGTCGGGACAGGGAGGAGACCCAGTACTTC
j_gene: TRBJ2-5
abundance: .
d_gene: TRBD1
v_gene: TRBV10-3

CDR3aa: CASGGGSSYNEQFF
CDR3nt: TGTGCCAGCGGTGGCGGGTCCTCCTACAATGAGCAGTTCTTC
j_gene: TRBJ2-1
abundance: .
d_gene: .
v_gene: TRBV6-1

CDR3aa: CASSPGTGRDNEQFF
CDR3nt: TGTGCCAGCAGCCCCGGGACAGGGAGGGATAATGAGCAGTTCTTC
j_gene: TRBJ2-1
abundance: .
d_gene: TRBD1
v_gene: TRBV5-4

CDR3aa: CSVVDRTISTDTQYF
CDR3nt: TGCAGCGTAGTCGACAGGACGATTAGCACAGATACGCAGTATTTT
j_gene: TRBJ2-3
abundance: .
d_gene: .
v_gene: TRBV29-1

CDR3aa: CAWSRASGSVDEQFF
CDR3nt: TGTGCCTGGTCGAGGGCTAGCGGGAGTGTCGATGAGCAGTTCTTC
j_gene: TRBJ2-1
abundance: once
d_gene: TRBD2
v_gene: TRBV30